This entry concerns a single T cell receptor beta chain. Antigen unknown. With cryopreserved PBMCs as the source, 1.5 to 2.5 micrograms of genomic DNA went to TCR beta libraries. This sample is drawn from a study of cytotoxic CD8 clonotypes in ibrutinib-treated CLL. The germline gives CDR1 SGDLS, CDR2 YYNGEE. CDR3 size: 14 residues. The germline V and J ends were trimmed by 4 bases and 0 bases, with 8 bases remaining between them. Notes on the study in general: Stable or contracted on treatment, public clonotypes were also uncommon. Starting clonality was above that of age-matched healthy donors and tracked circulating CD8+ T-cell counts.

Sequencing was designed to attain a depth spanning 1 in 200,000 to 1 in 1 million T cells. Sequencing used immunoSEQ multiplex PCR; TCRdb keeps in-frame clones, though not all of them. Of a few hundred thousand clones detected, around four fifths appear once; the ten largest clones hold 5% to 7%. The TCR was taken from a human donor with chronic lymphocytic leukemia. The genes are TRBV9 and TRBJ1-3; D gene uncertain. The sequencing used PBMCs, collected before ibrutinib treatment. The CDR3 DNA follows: TGTGCCAGCAGCCCGGTAAACTCTGGAAACACCATATATTTT. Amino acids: CASSPVNSGNTIYF.